The 14 T cell receptor beta chains listed next were all sequenced from one sample in a study of T cell clonality in common variable immunodeficiency (dated by TCRdb to 2014 to 2015). The library was prepared using the immunoSEQ multiplex PCR assay. Here the immuneACCESS table is served through TCRdb, limited to in-frame sequences with V and J called. Missing clones are a known gap in these copies; in checked studies unresolved V genes cover under half, and the rest lacks a known reason. This sample contains around 40,000 clones, none of which is a singleton. The ten largest make up approximately 2.2% of the sample. The sample was peripheral blood mononuclear cells. Receptor source: a person aged 18 to 75 in good health.

This clone was detected ten times or more. The missing CDR3 end, 3 residues past where the read stops, is filled in from the germline J gene. The chain recombines TRBV7-2 with TRBJ1-1, with D tentatively TRBD1 (5 bases). The germline V gene has CDR1 SGHTA and CDR2 FQGNSA. There are 12 residues in the CDR3. Trimming removed 2 bases from V and 7 bases from J, with 8 bases in between. CDR3 sequence reads: CASSLTGREAFF. The CDR3 DNA, read in part, is TGTGCCAGCAGCTTAACAGGCCGTGAA.

Ten or more counts support this clone. The sequence runs out 3 residues before the end of the CDR3; the remainder is reconstructed from the germline J gene. J is TRBJ1-6 and V is TRBV10-3, with D unclear. Deletions cut 3 bases from V and 7 bases from J, with 4 bases between. The CDR3 loop spans 12 amino acids. CDR1 ENHRY and CDR2 SYGVKD come from the germline V gene. The CDR3 bases that were read are TGTGCCATCAGTGAAGGGAATTCACCC. This gives the protein CAISEGNSP. The complete CDR3 protein is CAISEGNSPLHF.

Remarks on this clone: The read finishes 3 residues shy of the CDR3 end, and the germline J gene is used to complete it. This chain connects TRBV19 to TRBJ1-1, with 7 bases aligning to TRBD1. Germline CDR1 and CDR2: LNHDA and SQIVND (reference sequence). The CDR3 extends over 15 amino acids. V dropped 5 bases and J dropped 1; count of bases not matched to a gene: 7. Partial CDR3 DNA: TGTGCCAGTAGTGGTGACAGGGAAGCGAACACTGAA. Its protein is CASSGDREANTE. In full, the CDR3 is CASSGDREANTEAFF.

This clone showed up many times. The read ends 3 residues before the CDR3 terminus; that terminus is restored from the germline J gene. The J gene is TRBJ2-3, the V gene TRBV7-3; 11 bases are shared with TRBD2. This CDR3 has 15 amino acids. J gave up 3 bases and V 5 bases, and 4 bases lay outside the gene matches. Per germline, CDR1 SGHTA and CDR2 FQGTGA. The part of the CDR3 DNA that was read is TGTGCCAGCAGCAACGTAGCGGGGGGGACAGATACG. It is translated as CASSNVAGGTDT. In full, the CDR3 is CASSNVAGGTDTQYF.

As for this clone: The read gets to within 3 residues of the CDR3 end, and the germline J gene fills in the rest. V and J are TRBV18 and TRBJ1-2, with D tentatively TRBD1 (5 bases). Germline CDR1 reads KGHSH; CDR2 reads LQKENI. This CDR3 is 16 amino acids long. CDR3 bases read: TGTGCCAGCTCACCGGGACTAGCGGGAGTGGGAGATACC. This sequence encodes CASSPGLAGVGDT. The entire CDR3 protein reads CASSPGLAGVGDTYTF.

This clone was picked up many times. The read terminates 3 residues ahead of where the CDR3 ends, so the germline J gene completes it. V is TRBV10-1 and J is TRBJ2-5; 8 bases are a match to TRBD1. J lost 7 bases, V lost 4 bases, and 5 bases had no gene match. Per the germline V gene, CDR1 is WNHNN and CDR2 is SYGVQD (reference sequence). This CDR3 is 13 amino acids long. The CDR3 spells CASSAGGAGTQYF. The covered CDR3 bases are TGCGCCAGCAGTGCAGGGGGCGCGGGGACC.

This clone was recorded many times. Read data end 3 residues before the CDR3 end; the end is taken from the germline J gene. This rearrangement joins TRBV7-2 to TRBJ1-4, with TRBD1 matching 8 bases. The CDR3 length is 15 residues. The junction had 5 bases not matched to a gene; V was cut back by 0 bases and J by 8 bases. The V gene's germline CDR1 is SGHTA and CDR2 FQGNSA. CDR3 DNA (partial): TGTGCCAGCAGCTTAGCCCGGGACAGGTGGGAAAAA. This codes for CASSLARDRWEK. The entire CDR3 protein reads CASSLARDRWEKLFF.

This clone was seen repeatedly, ten times or more. The CDR3 extends 3 residues past the end of the read, so its final part is completed from the germline J gene. This rearrangement joins TRBV7-2 to TRBJ1-4; 8 bases are a match to TRBD1. Germline assignment: CDR1 SGHTA and CDR2 FQGNSA. The CDR3 is 15 amino acids. The ends lost 3 bases at V and 5 bases at J; junction bases unmatched: 5. This CDR3 reads CASSFGGQGNEKLFF. CDR3 bases read: TGTGCCAGCAGCTTTGGAGGACAGGGAAATGAAAAA.

Ten or more counts support this clone. The CDR3 end lies 3 residues beyond the end of the read and is filled in from the germline J gene. The genes are TRBV4-2 and TRBJ2-7, with D possibly being TRBD1 (5 bases). Trimming cost V 2 bases and J 0 bases, with 14 bases left between them. The CDR3 is made up of 16 amino acids. Germline loops: CDR1 LGHNA, CDR2 YNFKEQ. The CDR3 protein is CASSQPAATASYEQYF. The sequenced CDR3 bases are TGTGCCAGCAGCCAACCTGCTGCGACAGCCTCCTACGAG.

This clone was found many times. Read data end 3 residues before the CDR3 end; the end is taken from the germline J gene. The V gene is TRBV30, the J gene TRBJ2-7, with no clear D. Trimming cost V 2 bases and J 1 base, with 6 bases left between them. The CDR3 totals 12 residues. In germline, CDR1 is GTSNPN, CDR2 SVGIG (reference sequence). This CDR3 reads CAWSYYSYEQYF. The sequenced part of the CDR3 DNA is TGTGCCTGGAGTTATTATTCCTACGAG. Full variable domain (remainder filled in from reference TRBV30 and TRBJ2-7): SQTIHQWPATLVQPVGSPLSLECTVEGTSNPNLYWYRQAAGRGLQLLFYSVGIGQISSEVPQNLSASRPQDRQFILSSKKLLLSDSGFYLCAWSYYSYEQYFGPGTRLTVT.

In its sample, this clone was seen a few times. Read sequence stops 3 residues before the CDR3 end, and the germline J gene provides the missing end. This chain uses TRBV10-3 with TRBJ2-1, with 9 bases identical to TRBD2. V was clipped by 10 bases and J by 6 bases; unmatched bases: 4. CDR1 is ENHRY and CDR2 is SYGVKD in the germline V gene. The CDR3 loop spans 12 amino acids. The sequenced part of the CDR3 DNA is TGTGCCACTGCGGGAGGGGGCAATGAG. This codes for CATAGGGNE. The entire CDR3 sequence reads CATAGGGNEQFF.

This clone occurred many times. The read ends 3 residues before the CDR3 terminus; that terminus is restored from the germline J gene. This chain joins TRBV6-2 or TRBV6-3 and TRBJ2-2; 12 positions match TRBD1. The CDR3 is 16 amino acids. V lost 5 bases and J lost 4; bases outside the gene matches: 5. The germline CDR1 and CDR2 sequences are MNHEY and SVGEGT. This CDR3 is CASSPGQGALTGELFF. The CDR3 bases that were read are TGTGCCAGCAGTCCGGGACAGGGGGCCCTCACCGGGGAG.

This clone was observed many times. The read terminates 3 residues ahead of where the CDR3 ends, so the germline J gene completes it. The V call is TRBV20-1, the J call TRBJ1-1; D perhaps matches TRBD1 (6 bases). The CDR3 covers 11 residues. Germline CDR1 DFQATT, CDR2 SNEGSKA (reference sequence). CDR3 residues: CSARGDRYAFF. The DNA read from the CDR3 is TGCAGTGCTAGAGGAGACAGGTAC.

This clone was seen ten or more times. The observed sequence ends 3 residues before the CDR3 terminus, with the missing tail filled in from the germline J gene. The rearrangement uses TRBV5-5 and TRBJ2-1; tentatively, D is TRBD1 (6 bases). V was clipped by 3 bases and J by 8 bases, with 12 bases between them. The germline gives CDR1 SGHKS, CDR2 YYEKEE (reference sequence). This CDR3 is 13 amino acids long. The covered CDR3 bases are TGTGCCAGCAGCTCGCAGGGGTTTTATGAG. It yields the protein CASSSQGFYE. The full CDR3 protein reads CASSSQGFYEQFF.